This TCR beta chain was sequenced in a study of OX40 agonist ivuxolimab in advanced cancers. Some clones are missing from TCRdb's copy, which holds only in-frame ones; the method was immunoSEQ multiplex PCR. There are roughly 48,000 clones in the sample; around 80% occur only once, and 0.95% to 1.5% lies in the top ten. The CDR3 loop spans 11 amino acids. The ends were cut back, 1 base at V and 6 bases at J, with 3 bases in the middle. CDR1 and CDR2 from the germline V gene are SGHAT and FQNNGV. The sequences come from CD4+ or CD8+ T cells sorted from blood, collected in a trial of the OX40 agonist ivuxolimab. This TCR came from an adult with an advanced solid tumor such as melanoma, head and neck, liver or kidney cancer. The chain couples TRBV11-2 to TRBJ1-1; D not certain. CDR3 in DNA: TGTGCCAGCAGCTTAGGTCCTGAAGCTTTCTTT. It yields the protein CASSLGPEAFF.